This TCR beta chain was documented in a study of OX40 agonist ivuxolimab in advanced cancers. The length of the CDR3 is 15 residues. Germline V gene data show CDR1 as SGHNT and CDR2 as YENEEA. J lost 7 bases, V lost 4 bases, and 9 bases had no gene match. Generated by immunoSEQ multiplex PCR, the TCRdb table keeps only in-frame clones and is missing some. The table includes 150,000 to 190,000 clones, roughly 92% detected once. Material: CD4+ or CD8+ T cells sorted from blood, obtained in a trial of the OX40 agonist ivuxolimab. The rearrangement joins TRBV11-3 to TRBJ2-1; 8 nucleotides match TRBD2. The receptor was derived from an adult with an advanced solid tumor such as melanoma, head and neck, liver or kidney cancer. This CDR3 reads CASSSVGGGRNEQFF. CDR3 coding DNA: TGTGCCAGCAGCTCTGTCGGGGGGGGTCGGAATGAGCAGTTCTTC.